This T cell receptor beta chain was captured in a study of shared clonotypes between healthy human individuals (dated by TCRdb to between 2020 and 2021). About the investigation overall: A few men and a couple of women, aged 18 to 49 years, made up the cohort. To estimate repertoire size and how much clonotype sharing occurs between individuals, the study deeply sequenced the blood TCR repertoires of five healthy adults. Between about 0.85 and 9.5 billion PBMCs per donor were obtained by leukapheresis. Libraries were prepared and TCR repertoires were sequenced by different laboratories using diverse techniques, in order to increase sequencing depth and limit assay-specific biases. For each donor, CD4 naive and CD4 memory were each run on three plates, CD8 naive on two plates, and CD8 memory on one plate.

Donors were healthy HIV-negative adults with no recently reported acute infections or vaccinations. Every donor was a Caucasian adult residing in Nashville, Tennessee, USA. CD4+ T cells were enriched by magnetic negative selection, after which naive cells were positively selected on CD45RA and the negative fraction was taken as the memory subset. Blood was collected by leukapheresis, and PBMCs were isolated by Ficoll-Histopaque density gradient centrifugation and then cryopreserved in liquid nitrogen vapor phase. Analytical flow cytometry was used to check the purity and quantity of every magnetically sorted T cell population. Genomic DNA was isolated from every sorted fraction and measured by UV absorbance on a Nanodrop 2000c. The CDR3, cysteine through phenylalanine, is 16 amino acids long. The CDR3 DNA has 48 bases and is translated from base 1. The germline V gene supplies CDR1 KGHSH and CDR2 LQKENI. V is cut by 0 bases and J by 0 bases, and the space between the germline ends is 10 bases.

Study-wide conclusions, independent of this receptor: Because the study included a small number of donors, the genetic and exposure-history diversity represented was limited. Even with the large sequencing depth, rarefaction of the sorted-subset datasets indicated that sequencing was incomplete. Estimated clonotype richness was generally larger for naive than for memory subsets. Clonotypes shared by all four sorted-subset donors showed higher generation probabilities than non-shared clonotypes. Sharing across a handful of donors was observed for about 5% of naive CD4, over 3% of naive CD8, about 2.3% of memory CD4, and roughly 0.4% of memory CD8 clonotypes. Pairwise subsampling led to the expectation that sequencing depth would affect the degree of clonotype sharing among donors. Sampling was restricted to blood, and TCR repertoires in tissues likely differ from the TCR repertoires found in blood.

On this clone itself: This receptor's antigen is unknown. There are no base qualities to consult, and no much larger clone falls within one base.

Using the deep immunoSEQ assay, TCR CDR3 regions were amplified from genomic DNA by multiplex PCR. Extracted genomic DNA from each cell subset was spread evenly across all wells of several immunoSEQ 96-well plates, with each plate serving as a replicate. For sorted subsets, 150 to 250 ng of genomic DNA, equivalent to around 30,000 T cell genomes, went into each replicate PCR. Purified libraries were quantified with a Qubit 3.0 fluorometer, sized on a Bioanalyzer 2100, and re-quantified with the KAPA Library Quantification kit. Every immunoSEQ 96-well plate was sequenced on a dedicated single-read 150-cycle Illumina NextSeq 550 flow cell. As for how the authors treated the data: Because the immunoSEQ output included only junctional sequences and no quality scores, the filtering could not be the same as the filtering used for full-length reads. To assign V/J genes and CDR3, sequences were annotated using PyIR, a Python wrapper for IgBLAST v1.9, with IMGT germline references. Reads were removed for weak V/J assignments (E-value above 1e-6), missing CDR3, stop codons, out-of-frame junctions, or ambiguous translated residues. V3J clonotypes were defined as sequences sharing the same inferred V gene, J gene, and CDR3 amino acid sequence. To compute the percentage overlap between repertoires, the number of shared unique clonotypes was divided by the size of the smaller repertoire. RTK rarefaction, the Chao1 estimator, and Recon v2.1 estimates of unobserved clonotypes were used to assess repertoire richness. Generation probabilities for all TCRbeta clonotypes obtained by the gDNA method from several donors were computed using OLGA. The source is immuneACCESS, and TCRdb retained only in-frame sequences with V and J called. Part of the clones is not carried over; for the studies checked, unresolved V genes explain less than half of this, and the remainder is unexplained. V, J and clone size were drawn from that table, and D and trimming were deduced from the DNA. This sample is represented by some 980,000 clones; 76% of them were singletons. Around 1.5% of the sample goes to the ten largest clones.

The chain links TRBV18 with TRBJ2-3; a tentative D call is TRBD2 (5 bases match). Sequencing was performed on memory CD4+ T cells sorted from blood. Sample cell subset or site, as interpreted from the label and publication: CD45RA-negative fraction. This receptor was obtained from a man younger than 30 in good health. The base sequence is TGTGCCAGCTCACCACCACCGGGATCCAGCACAGATACGCAGTATTTT. This sequence encodes CASSPPPGSSTDTQYF. The CDR3, completed at both ends by the reference TRBV18 and TRBJ2-3 genes, gives the full variable domain NAGVMQNPRHLVRRRGQEARLRCSPMKGHSHVYWYRQLPEEGLKFMVYLQKENIIDESGMPKERFSAEFPKEGPSILRIQQVVRGDSAAYFCASSPPPGSSTDTQYFGPGTRLTVL.